Shown below are 15 T cell receptor beta chains from a single sample sequenced in a study of T-cell reconstitution after alpha-beta-depleted transplantation in children. Unique molecular identifiers featured in how the TCRbeta library was prepared. TCRdb called the PCR reads again in MiXCR, with one record for every CDR3 protein. The table lists around 600,000 distinct CDR3 sequences, roughly a tenth of them singletons. The material was PBMCs from the stem cell graft donor, obtained from the stem cell graft. The receptor set was obtained from a human donor who donated a stem cell graft to a child with acute myeloid leukemia.

This clonotype occurred many times. CDR3 coding DNA: TGCAGCGTTGTGGGGACCGGGACAGGGTACAATGAGCAGTTCTTC. It is translated as CSVVGTGTGYNEQFF. The rearrangement links TRBV29-1 to TRBJ2-1; 9 bases fit TRBD1. Trimming removed 4 bases from V and 4 bases from J; junction bases left unmatched: 8. The CDR3 is 15 amino acids. CDR1 is SQVTM, CDR2 ANQGSEA, per germline.

This clonotype came up a few times. The CDR3 nucleotides are TGTGCTAGTGGTCCCCACCGGGACAGATATCCCTACGAGCAGTACTTC. As protein: CASGPHRDRYPYEQYF. The chain joins TRBV12-5 to TRBJ2-7, with TRBD1 identical over 7 bases. The ends lost 5 bases at V and 2 bases at J; junction bases unmatched: 12. The CDR3 spans 16 residues. Germline loops: CDR1 LGHNT, CDR2 FRNRAP.

The table lists this clonotype with a few counts. The junction does not match germline at one end; this may be a read error. The chain has TRBV6-2 or TRBV6-3 and TRBJ2-1, with D uncertain. Per germline, CDR1 MNHEY and CDR2 SVGEGT. CDR3 size: 14 residues. The CDR3 DNA follows: TGTGCCAGCAACAGAGTATCCTCCTTCAATGAGCAGTTCTTC. Translating it yields CASNRVSSFNEQFF.

As regards this clonotype: This clone may be a read error of a much larger clone one base away. V usage is TRBV7-2 and J usage is TRBJ2-3; TRBD2 agrees at 12 bases. Germline trimming cut 5 bases from V and 0 bases from J; bases unmatched to any gene: 3. Germline-derived CDR1 and CDR2 are SGHTA and FQGNSA. CDR3 length equals 16 residues. CDR3: CASSAGLAGSTDTQYF. Here the CDR3 DNA reads TGTGCCAGCAGCGCCGGACTAGCGGGGAGCACAGATACGCAGTATTTT.

The sample holds many counts of this clonotype. At one end the junction does not follow the germline gene, possibly because of a read error. The chain joins TRBV6-2 or TRBV6-3 to TRBJ2-7, with a possible D match to TRBD1 (6 bases). CDR3 size: 12 residues. Germline CDR1 and CDR2: MNHEY and SVGEGT. The DNA of the CDR3 is TGCGCCAGCAGCTCACAGGGCTACGAGCAGTACTTC. Residues: CASSSQGYEQYF.

There are a few counts of this clonotype. The V call is TRBV24-1, the J call TRBJ2-2, with D possibly being TRBD1 (5 bases). Germline CDR1 is KGHDR and CDR2 is SFDVKD. Trimming cost V 9 bases and J 5 bases, with 18 bases left between them. The CDR3 is 15 residues long. The chain's CDR3 is CATAPGRVGTGELFF. CDR3 coding DNA: TGTGCCACCGCTCCGGGCAGGGTTGGTACCGGGGAGCTGTTTTTT.

The rearrangement links TRBV2 to TRBJ2-7; 10 bases line up with TRBD2. From germline, CDR1 is SNHLY and CDR2 FYNNEI. The length of the CDR3 is 16 residues. V lost 3 bases to trimming and J lost 2 bases; unmatched junction nucleotides: 7. This CDR3 reads CASSDASGSRPYEQYF. CDR3 DNA: TGTGCCAGCAGTGATGCTAGCGGGAGTAGGCCCTACGAGCAGTACTTC.

This clonotype was recorded many times. The V call is TRBV12-3 or TRBV12-4, the J call TRBJ1-5; tentatively, D is TRBD1 (5 bases). V was pared by 3 bases and J by 11 bases, with 8 bases between. The CDR3 has 11 residues. CDR3 sequence reads: CASSFRGAQHF. As DNA, the CDR3 is TGTGCCAGCAGTTTTCGGGGGGCCCAGCATTTT.

V and J are TRBV20-1 and TRBJ1-2, with TRBD1 identical over 8 bases. Germline-derived CDR1 and CDR2 are DFQATT and SNEGSKA (reference sequence). J gave up 3 bases and V 0 bases, and 6 bases lay outside the gene matches. The CDR3 loop spans 15 amino acids. In DNA form, the CDR3 reads TGCAGTGCTAGAGATCGGGCCAGGGGGCACTATGGCTACACCTTC. Protein product: CSARDRARGHYGYTF.

This clonotype was seen at least ten times. V and J are TRBV4-3 and TRBJ2-2, with D tentatively TRBD2 (6 bases). V was trimmed by 1 base and J by 6 bases, leaving 12 bases between them. Germline-derived CDR1 and CDR2 are LGHNA and YSLEER. The CDR3 has 15 residues. DNA of the CDR3: TGCGCCAGCAGCCAAGGCCAGGGAGGCGCCGGGGAGCTGTTTTTT. Encoded protein: CASSQGQGGAGELFF.

The V gene is TRBV29-1, the J gene TRBJ2-5, with 14 bases identical to TRBD2. Germline CDR1 SQVTM, CDR2 ANQGSEA. This CDR3 is 16 amino acids long. V trimming: 6 bases; J trimming: 0 bases; junction bases outside the gene matches: 6. The CDR3 bases are TGCAGCGTCGGGACTAGCGGGAGCAAAAACCAAGAGACCCAGTACTTC. Its translation: CSVGTSGSKNQETQYF.

This clonotype has a count of ten or more. The chain links TRBV10-3 to TRBJ2-7, with D perhaps assigned TRBD1 or TRBD2 (5 bases each). Germline V gives CDR1 ENHRY, CDR2 SYGVKD. The CDR3 totals 14 residues. Trimming pared 4 bases from V and 6 bases from J, leaving 16 bases between. Written as DNA, the CDR3 is TGTGCCATCAGTGGGGGCTCACATGGGGGCGAGCAGTACTTC. Its translation is CAISGGSHGGEQYF.

This clonotype was detected many times. The rearrangement links TRBV2 to TRBJ1-2; D call uncertain. V lost 6 bases to trimming and J lost 0 bases, with 23 bases between them. CDR1 is SNHLY and CDR2 is FYNNEI in the germline V gene. The CDR3 spans 18 residues. CDR3 sequence (DNA): TGTGCCAGCAGGGCTCCCGGTCGGACGCAGTCCACTAACTATGGCTACACCTTC. Its translation: CASRAPGRTQSTNYGYTF.

This clonotype has just a few counts. This chain connects TRBV20-1 to TRBJ1-5, with D tentatively TRBD1 (5 bases). Germline CDR1 and CDR2: DFQATT and SNEGSKA (reference sequence). The CDR3 loop spans 15 amino acids. Between the trimmed V and J ends, which lost 0 bases and 4 bases, there was a span of 13 bases. CDR3 nucleotide sequence: TGCAGTGCTAGAGAGGGATCCGGGGGGAATCAGCCCCAGCATTTT. It encodes CSAREGSGGNQPQHF.

This clonotype was seen at least ten times. This chain connects TRBV28 to TRBJ2-5, with unresolved D. V shed 3 bases and J shed 3 bases, with 11 bases lying between them. The CDR3 covers 14 residues. The germline V gene encodes CDR1 MDHEN and CDR2 SYDVKM. The CDR3 is CASSLSRLEETQYF. As DNA, the CDR3 is TGTGCCAGCAGTTTGTCTAGATTGGAAGAGACCCAGTACTTC.